This TCR beta chain was profiled in a study of early T cells in non-severe SARS-CoV-2 infection. Findings and caveats of the study: Matching against VDJdb likely underestimated virus-specific expansions, favoring anti-spike CD8.

This clonotype was recorded many times. Antigen unknown. TCRdb passed the 5' RACE reads through MiXCR, listing each CDR3 protein once. The data show about 60,000 distinct CDR3 sequences, with about 12% seen just once and 4.8% held by the top ten. V shed 1 base and J 8 bases; nucleotides not matched to a gene: 4. Germline V gene lookup returns CDR1 SGHRS and CDR2 YFSETQ. The CDR3 length is 14 residues. V and J are TRBV5-1 and TRBJ2-1, with 9 bases matching TRBD2. The clonotype originates from an adult who was a healthcare worker with PCR-confirmed SARS-CoV-2 infection or an uninfected control (not recorded which). Input material: whole blood. The CDR3 reads CASSLSLAGYEQFF. In DNA, the CDR3 is TGCGCCAGCAGCTTGAGTCTAGCGGGATATGAGCAGTTCTTC.